The text below deals with one T cell receptor beta chain. Per the authors' pipeline: The assay estimated nucleated cells by amplifying reference gene primers. Here immunoSEQ multiplex PCR was the method, and the copy in TCRdb shows in-frame clones only, minus some. That table furnishes V, J and clone size, whereas the DNA furnished D and trimming. The data hold 150,000 or so clones, with around 90% observed a single time. This sample was included in a study of blood T cell repertoires in COVID-19. Sequenced sample: peripheral blood. The clonotype was recovered from a middle-aged man with acute or convalescent COVID-19.

In DNA form, the CDR3 reads TGTGCCAGTAGTAACCAGGAATATAATTCACCCCTCCACTTT. It codes for CASSNQEYNSPLHF. The genes are TRBV19 and TRBJ1-6; D remains unclear. CDR1 LNHDA and CDR2 SQIVND come from the germline V gene (reference sequence). There are 14 residues in the CDR3. V gave up 4 bases and J gave up 4 bases, with 8 bases separating them.